This T cell receptor (beta chain) was sequenced in a study of T cell responses to AZD1222 COVID-19 vaccine. This clone has just a few counts. Its cognate antigen is unknown. The CDR3 spans 14 residues. V was pared by 5 bases and J by 6 bases, with 16 bases between. CDR1 and CDR2 (germline): MNHNY, SVGAGI (reference sequence). Findings and caveats of the study: Among AZD1222 vaccinees, only six or seven were seropositive at baseline. Sampling that yielded the repertoires occurred only after the peak T cell response.

Measured with immunoSEQ multiplex PCR; TCRdb has only the in-frame clones, and not every one. Among some 54,000 clones listed, about 89% were seen once. This specimen consisted of peripheral blood, obtained on day 0 of AZD1222 vaccination. The rearrangement joins TRBV6-6 to TRBJ1-1, with D unclear. This clonotype originated in an adult in good health. The CDR3 bases are TGTGCCAGCAGTAAGGTATTTCACCAATCTGAAGCTTTCTTT. Its translation: CASSKVFHQSEAFF.